Following are 26 T cell receptor beta chains from one sample sequenced in a study of shared clonotypes between healthy human individuals. TCRdb's copy holds only in-frame clones and misses some; the assay was immunoSEQ multiplex PCR. The sample yields hundreds of thousands of clones, around 90% seen once. CD45RO negativity and positive selection for CCR7 defined naive CD8 cells, a population that excluded terminally differentiated effector memory CD45RA+ cells. Sequencing input: naive CD8+ T cells sorted from blood. These TCRs come from a man aged 25-45 years in good health.

The V and J genes are TRBV7-2 and TRBJ2-2; possible D gene TRBD1, 5 bases. The ends were cut back, 10 bases at V and 5 bases at J, with 11 bases in the middle. Looked up from germline, CDR1 is SGHTA and CDR2 is FQGNSA. CDR3 length: 12 residues. The DNA for the CDR3 is TGTGCCATCCCGACAGCTACCGGGGAGCTGTTTTTT. Translation gives CAIPTATGELFF.

V and J are TRBV14 and TRBJ2-5, with D possibly being TRBD1 or TRBD2 (5 bases each). The CDR3 contains 17 residues. Germline V gene data show CDR1 as SGHDN and CDR2 as FVKESK. Trimming removed 2 bases at V and 1 base at J, with 17 bases between. CDR3 residues: CASSQIEGSGAQETQYF. The DNA for the CDR3 is TGTGCCAGCAGCCAAATAGAGGGGAGTGGGGCCCAAGAGACCCAGTACTTC.

J is TRBJ2-1 and V is TRBV7-9; 7 nucleotides align to TRBD2. This CDR3 region has 14 residues. CDR1 is SEHNR, CDR2 FQNEAQ, per germline (reference sequence). V shed 7 bases and J 4 bases; nucleotides not matched to a gene: 7. The CDR3 DNA follows: TGTGCCAGCAATCGGCTAGCGGCGTACAATGAGCAGTTCTTC. This gives the protein CASNRLAAYNEQFF.

The genes are TRBV29-1 and TRBJ2-2, with 7 bases aligning to TRBD1. Trimming took 2 bases from V and 5 from J; bases not matched to a gene: 5. The CDR3 extends over 14 amino acids. Germline V gene lookup returns CDR1 SQVTM and CDR2 ANQGSEA. CDR3 in DNA: TGCAGCGTTGAACACAGGGGAGATACCGGGGAGCTGTTTTTT. Its translation: CSVEHRGDTGELFF.

J is TRBJ2-2 and V is TRBV7-7, with 10 bases identical to TRBD1. This CDR3 region has 15 residues. The germline V gene encodes CDR1 SSHAT and CDR2 FNYEAQ (reference sequence). With V trimmed by 5 bases and J by 7 bases, 7 bases remained unmatched. In nucleotides, the CDR3 is TGTGCCAGCAGCGAACCGGGACAGGGGATCGGGGAGCTGTTTTTT. Translating gives CASSEPGQGIGELFF.

The chain joins TRBV4-1 to TRBJ2-1; 16 bases are a match to TRBD2. Trimming took 2 bases from V and 5 from J; bases not matched to a gene: 9. From germline, CDR1 is MGHRA and CDR2 YSYEKL. The CDR3 runs to 19 residues. CDR3: CASSQLSPGLAGGNNEQFF. The CDR3, as DNA: TGCGCCAGCAGCCAACTTAGTCCGGGACTAGCGGGAGGGAACAATGAGCAGTTCTTC.

The rearrangement links TRBV30 to TRBJ2-1; 8 bases are shared with TRBD1. J lost 9 bases, V lost 2 bases, and 6 bases had no gene match. Per the germline V gene, CDR1 is GTSNPN and CDR2 is SVGIG (reference sequence). The CDR3 contains 13 residues. In nucleotides, the CDR3 is TGTGCCTGGAGTCGGACAGGGTCGGGTGAGCAGTTCTTC. The encoded protein is CAWSRTGSGEQFF.

This clone has just one count. The gene calls are TRBV7-8 and TRBJ2-7, with D possibly matching TRBD2 (7 bases). V was cut by 5 bases and J by 6 bases, with 11 bases left in between. This CDR3 is 12 amino acids long. In germline, CDR1 is SGHVS, CDR2 FQNEAQ. This chain's CDR3 is CASSGGGVEQYF. The CDR3 DNA follows: TGTGCCAGCAGCGGAGGGGGGGTCGAGCAGTACTTC. The full variable domain, completed using reference TRBV7-8 and TRBJ2-7, is GAGVSQSPRYKVAKRGQDVALRCDPISGHVSLFWYQQALGQGPEFLTYFQNEAQLDKSGLPSDRFFAERPEGSVSTLKIQRTQQEDSAVYLCASSGGGVEQYFGPGTRLTVT.

The rearrangement joins TRBV19 to TRBJ2-7, with no clear D. Germline values: CDR1 LNHDA, CDR2 SQIVND (reference sequence). V was pared by 3 bases and J by 0 bases, with 6 bases between. This CDR3 has 13 amino acids. The CDR3 DNA is TGTGCCAGTAGTATCGCGAGCTCCTACGAGCAGTACTTC. Its translation: CASSIASSYEQYF.

The rearrangement links TRBV2 to TRBJ2-3, with D perhaps assigned TRBD1 or TRBD2 (5 bases each). This CDR3 contains 17 residues. The V end was cut by 8 bases, the J end by 2 bases, with 23 bases between. The germline gives CDR1 SNHLY, CDR2 FYNNEI. For the CDR3, the DNA is TGTGCCAGCTATTCTAACGGGGCAACTACTTCCACAGATACGCAGTATTTT. This translates into CASYSNGATTSTDTQYF.

This sequence joins TRBV27 and TRBJ2-2; possible D gene TRBD1, 5 bases. V was shortened by 4 bases and J by 1 base, with 10 bases between the two germline ends. Looked up from germline, CDR1 is MNHEY and CDR2 is SMNVEV (reference sequence). There are 15 residues in the CDR3. The CDR3 sequence is CASSSGQMNTGELFF. CDR3 DNA sequence: TGTGCCAGCAGTTCCGGACAAATGAACACCGGGGAGCTGTTTTTT.

The chain carries TRBV29-1 and TRBJ2-1, with D tentatively TRBD1 or TRBD2 (5 bases each). The germline V gene encodes CDR1 SQVTM and CDR2 ANQGSEA. V was shortened by 0 bases and J by 4 bases, with 7 bases between the two germline ends. The CDR3 totals 13 residues. The CDR3 DNA is TGCAGCGTTGAAGAAGAGGGGTACAATGAGCAGTTCTTC. Translated: CSVEEEGYNEQFF.

The chain employs TRBV5-6 and TRBJ1-1; D gene uncertain. CDR3 length equals 16 residues. V lost 0 bases and J lost 0, with 12 bases in between. CDR1 is SGHDT and CDR2 is YYEEEE in the germline V gene. In nucleotides, the CDR3 is TGTGCCAGCAGCTTGGAGCGCAGGATCATGAACACTGAAGCTTTCTTT. Translating gives CASSLERRIMNTEAFF.

This chain links TRBV4-1 with TRBJ2-1; maybe TRBD2 (6 bases). The CDR3 spans 13 residues. The germline V and J ends were trimmed by 4 bases and 8 bases, with 12 bases remaining between them. CDR1 and CDR2 (germline): MGHRA, YSYEKL. This chain's CDR3 is CASSRLVGYEQFF. Here the CDR3 DNA reads TGCGCCAGCAGCCGACTAGTAGGCTATGAGCAGTTCTTC.

The gene calls are TRBV30 and TRBJ2-1; D gene uncertain. The V and J ends lost 0 bases and 3 bases respectively, with 6 bases between them. The germline CDR1 and CDR2 sequences are GTSNPN and SVGIG (reference sequence). The CDR3 runs 13 residues. The CDR3 bases are TGTGCCTGGAGTGTAGTTGGCTACAATGAGCAGTTCTTC. The encoded protein is CAWSVVGYNEQFF.

A word on this clone: Other DNA sequences from this sample encode an identical CDR3 as well. V and J are TRBV7-6 and TRBJ2-5; TRBD2 agrees at 7 bases. CDR1 is SGHVS, CDR2 FNYEAQ, per germline. J gave up 5 bases and V 5 bases, and 17 bases lay outside the gene matches. This CDR3 contains 17 residues. The CDR3, as DNA: TGTGCCAGCAGCCCAAGGCCCTTGCGGGGGAGAGAGGAGACCCAGTACTTC. Translation gives CASSPRPLRGREETQYF.

V gene TRBV6-1 combines with J gene TRBJ1-2, with D perhaps matching TRBD1 (6 bases). The CDR3 has 14 residues. Germline V lookup: CDR1 MNHNS, CDR2 SASEGT. Trimming cost V 8 bases and J 1 base, with 14 bases left between them. CDR3 DNA: TGTGCCAGCTACCCCACAGGGAATAACTATGGCTACACCTTC. Residues: CASYPTGNNYGYTF.

V gene TRBV7-9 combines with J gene TRBJ2-3; possibly TRBD1 or TRBD2 for D (5 bases each). The CDR3 sequence is 16 residues long. The germline V gene has CDR1 SEHNR and CDR2 FQNEAQ (reference sequence). Trimming took 4 bases from V and 4 from J, leaving 18 bases between them. CDR3 region: CASSYGTAYAADTQYF. For the CDR3, the DNA is TGTGCCAGCAGCTACGGGACGGCCTACGCCGCAGATACGCAGTATTTT.

The chain employs TRBV7-3 and TRBJ2-7; TRBD2 agrees at 9 bases. The CDR3 is 14 amino acids. Germline V gene lookup returns CDR1 SGHTA and CDR2 FQGTGA. V dropped 6 bases and J dropped 2; count of bases not matched to a gene: 5. The CDR3 here is CASRLREGPYEQYF. CDR3 sequence (DNA): TGTGCCAGCAGGTTGCGGGAGGGCCCCTACGAGCAGTACTTC. Supplemented by reference TRBV7-3 and TRBJ2-7, the full variable domain reads GAGVSQTPSNKVTEKGKYVELRCDPISGHTALYWYRQSLGQGPEFLIYFQGTGAADDSGLPNDRFFAVRPEGSVSTLKIQRTERGDSAVYLCASRLREGPYEQYFGPGTRLTVT.

The V gene is TRBV9, the J gene TRBJ2-1; D is unclear. The CDR3 has 12 residues. V lost 5 bases and J 6 bases, leaving 9 bases between the germline ends. CDR1 and CDR2 (germline): SGDLS, YYNGEE. CDR3 coding DNA: TGTGCCAGCAGTCCAAAGGCCAATGAGCAGTTCTTC. Translating it yields CASSPKANEQFF.

This rearrangement joins TRBV5-1 to TRBJ2-3; no definite D call. Germline V gives CDR1 SGHRS, CDR2 YFSETQ. This CDR3 region has 13 residues. V was clipped by 3 bases and J by 2 bases, with 7 bases between them. The DNA for the CDR3 is TGCGCCAGCAGCTCTCCAAACACAGATACGCAGTATTTT. As protein: CASSSPNTDTQYF.

J is TRBJ2-7 and V is TRBV29-1, with 8 bases identical to TRBD2. Per the germline V gene, CDR1 is SQVTM and CDR2 is ANQGSEA. V was pared by 4 bases and J by 2 bases, with 7 bases of the junction left unmatched. This CDR3 has 14 residues. The CDR3 here is CSVVDGRGAYEQYF. Here the CDR3 DNA reads TGCAGCGTTGTTGACGGGAGGGGAGCCTACGAGCAGTACTTC.

The chain joins TRBV6-1 to TRBJ2-7, with D hard to call. This CDR3 is built from 13 residues. Trimming shortened V by 5 bases and J by 1 base, and 9 bases separated the two germline ends. Germline CDR1 reads MNHNS; CDR2 reads SASEGT. The CDR3 coding sequence is TGTGCCAGCAGTAGCTTTGCGTCCTACGAGCAGTACTTC. Protein product: CASSSFASYEQYF.

The rearrangement joins TRBV4-3 to TRBJ1-2, with D perhaps matching TRBD1 (6 bases). Germline V gene data show CDR1 as LGHNA and CDR2 as YSLEER. There are 15 residues in the CDR3. V lost 4 bases to trimming and J lost 3 bases, with 15 bases between them. In DNA, the CDR3 is TGCGCCAGCAGCCGAGAGGGGGAGGGGTACTATGGCTACACCTTC. It codes for CASSREGEGYYGYTF.

This chain uses TRBV13 with TRBJ2-3; D unclear. This CDR3 is built from 12 residues. V dropped 1 base and J dropped 4 bases, with 3 bases sitting between them. Germline V gene lookup returns CDR1 PRHDT and CDR2 FYEKMQ (reference sequence). In nucleotides, the CDR3 is TGTGCCAGCAGCTTAGAGTCAGATACGCAGTATTTT. Residues: CASSLESDTQYF.

The DNA of the CDR3 is TGTGCCAGCAGCGTATGGGGCTGGAAGACAGGAGAAAAACTGTTTTTT. It specifies CASSVWGWKTGEKLFF. V is TRBV7-9 and J is TRBJ1-4, with D perhaps TRBD1 (6 bases). Germline V gives CDR1 SEHNR, CDR2 FQNEAQ (reference sequence). This CDR3 spans 16 amino acids. The V gene lost 5 bases and the J gene lost 8 bases, with 21 bases spanning the gap.